The source of this TCR beta chain is a study of shared clonotypes between healthy human individuals. Trimming cost V 4 bases and J 1 base; bases outside gene matches: 7. The CDR3 runs 15 residues. Germline CDR1 and CDR2: SGDLS and YYNGEE. The donor population consisted of healthy HIV-negative adults with no recent acute infections or vaccinations. Under the authors' procedure: Junction-only immunoSEQ data arrived without quality scores, meaning filtering differed. Repertoires were generated with immunoSEQ multiplex PCR, while TCRdb's copy carries only in-frame clones and drops some. The D gene and trimming were derived from the DNA, and the V and J assignments and clone size from that table. Counted here are roughly 480,000 clones, 79% occurring once; the ten biggest clones make up 12%.

The sequence derives from a woman aged 40 to 50 in good health. Some clones in this sample may be carry-over from other donors' samples. Sequenced input: PBMCs. The chain links TRBV9 to TRBJ1-2, with TRBD1 matching 7 bases. The CDR3 sequence is CASSPGDSNNYGYTF. CDR3 nucleotide sequence: TGTGCCAGCAGCCCTGGGGACAGCAATAACTATGGCTACACCTTC.